The 14 T cell receptor beta chains below all came from one sample that was sequenced in a study of robustness of blood B and T cell sequencing. The template for TCR beta quantification was mRNA, not genomic DNA. The cDNA carried a universal priming site added by a 5' template-switch oligo. Every cDNA molecule received a random 12-nucleotide UMI from the template-switch oligo. TCRdb used MiXCR to reprocess the PCR reads, holding one entry per CDR3 protein. Of roughly 1,100 distinct CDR3 sequences listed, approximately 70% were seen once; the top ten hold about a third. What was sequenced was peripheral blood. The origin of the receptors is a human donor in good health.

V usage is TRBV29-1 and J usage is TRBJ1-2, with D possibly matching TRBD1 (5 bases). There are 12 residues in the CDR3. The germline CDR1 and CDR2 sequences are SQVTM and ANQGSEA. CDR3 coding DNA: TGCAGTTTCACCGGGACCGCGGGGGGCTACACCTTC. Amino acids: CSFTGTAGGYTF.

This clonotype has just a few counts. DNA for the CDR3: TGTGCCAGCAGCTCCCGGACTAGCGGGGGGGTCTACGAGCAGTACTTC. Amino acid sequence: CASSSRTSGGVYEQYF. The chain has TRBV11-1 and TRBJ2-7, with 15 bases lining up with TRBD2. The CDR3 runs to 16 residues. V was clipped by 4 bases and J by 3 bases; unmatched bases: 4. Germline CDR1 SGHAT, CDR2 FQDESV (reference sequence). Together with reference TRBV11-1 and TRBJ2-7, the CDR3 gives the full variable domain: EAEVAQSPRYKITEKSQAVAFWCDPISGHATLYWYRQILGQGPELLVQFQDESVVDDSQLPKDRFSAERLKGVDSTLKIQPAELGDSAMYLCASSSRTSGGVYEQYFGPGTRLTVT.

J is TRBJ1-1 and V is TRBV29-1, with D possibly TRBD1 on 6 matching bases. The CDR3 consists of 15 residues. Trimming removed 1 base at V and 3 bases at J, with 15 bases between. Germline V gives CDR1 SQVTM, CDR2 ANQGSEA. The CDR3 DNA reads as TGCAGCGTTGAAGGGGCAGGGGCCGGTTACACTGAAGCTTTCTTT. This translates into CSVEGAGAGYTEAFF. Looking up the rest from reference TRBV29-1 and TRBJ1-1 gives the full variable domain: SAVISQKPSRDICQRGTSLTIQCQVDSQVTMMFWYRQQPGQSLTLIATANQGSEATYESGFVIDKFPISRPNLTFSTLTVSNMSPEDSSIYLCSVEGAGAGYTEAFFGQGTRLTVV.

The rearrangement uses TRBV6-5 and TRBJ2-7; 13 bases agree with TRBD2. Germline lookup yields CDR1 MNHEY and CDR2 SVGAGI. CDR3 length: 16 amino acids. J was trimmed by 4 bases and V by 2 bases; bases with no gene match: 5. The CDR3 DNA reads TGTGCCAGCAGTTACGGGACTAGCGGGGCCTATTACGAGCAGTACTTC. This encodes CASSYGTSGAYYEQYF.

There are a few counts of this clonotype. The gene calls are TRBV7-6 and TRBJ1-4; maybe TRBD1 (6 bases). CDR1 and CDR2 from the germline V gene are SGHVS and FNYEAQ. The CDR3 totals 15 residues. With 5 bases removed from V and 2 bases from J, the gap between germline ends came to 12 bases. The CDR3 nucleotides read TGTGCCAGCAGCAGGGGGATTGGGACTAATGAAAAACTGTTTTTT. Its protein product is CASSRGIGTNEKLFF.

V and J are TRBV12-3 or TRBV12-4 and TRBJ1-2; tentatively, D is TRBD1 (5 bases). This CDR3 has 16 residues. V was pared by 8 bases and J by 6 bases, with 25 bases between. The CDR3 protein is CASLGTAICSYDGYTF. In DNA form, the CDR3 reads TGTGCCAGCCTTGGGACCGCAATCTGCAGTTATGATGGCTACACCTTC.

This clonotype was seen a few times. The chain employs TRBV7-9 and TRBJ1-2; D is undetermined. Trimming left V 5 bases short and J 6 bases short, with 13 bases between. The V gene's germline CDR1 is SEHNR and CDR2 FQNEAQ (reference sequence). There are 13 residues in the CDR3. The CDR3 sequence is CASSEPAWDGYTF. The DNA of the CDR3 is TGTGCCAGCAGCGAACCCGCGTGGGATGGCTACACCTTC.

The V call is TRBV20-1, the J call TRBJ2-7, with 7 bases lining up with TRBD1. V lost 0 bases and J lost 3; bases outside the gene matches: 5. The CDR3 is made up of 14 amino acids. The germline gives CDR1 DFQATT, CDR2 SNEGSKA (reference sequence). In DNA, the CDR3 is TGCAGTGCTAGAGATCCCGGGACAGACTACGAGCAGTACTTC. Amino acid sequence: CSARDPGTDYEQYF.

The gene calls are TRBV11-3 and TRBJ2-4, with a weak D call TRBD2 (7 bases). CDR3 length: 16 amino acids. Trimming took 6 bases from V and 8 from J, leaving 23 bases between them. Germline CDR1 and CDR2: SGHNT and YENEEA. The CDR3 nucleotides are TGTGCCAGCAGTCATCTTCGGGGGGCCAATGAGCACATTCAGTACTTC. It translates to CASSHLRGANEHIQYF.

CDR3 protein: CASSQEGASYEQYF. The CDR3 nucleotides read TGTGCCAGCAGCCAAGAGGGGGCTTCCTACGAGCAGTACTTC. The chain is built from TRBV14 and TRBJ2-7, with TRBD1 as a possible D gene (6 bases). Looked up from germline, CDR1 is SGHDN and CDR2 is FVKESK. This CDR3 has 14 amino acids. Between the trimmed V and J ends, which lost 0 bases and 1 base, there was a span of 7 bases.

This clonotype is a singleton in its sample. The chain is built from TRBV18 and TRBJ2-7; tentative D call: TRBD2 (5 bases). Per germline, CDR1 KGHSH and CDR2 LQKENI. The ends were cut back, 3 bases at V and 1 base at J, with 10 bases in the middle. There are 14 residues in the CDR3. CDR3 residues: CASSPKTGSYEQYF. The CDR3 DNA reads as TGTGCCAGCTCACCTAAGACGGGATCCTACGAGCAGTACTTC. The full variable domain, with the rest looked up from reference TRBV18 and TRBJ2-7, is NAGVMQNPRHLVRRRGQEARLRCSPMKGHSHVYWYRQLPEEGLKFMVYLQKENIIDESGMPKERFSAEFPKEGPSILRIQQVVRGDSAAYFCASSPKTGSYEQYFGPGTRLTVT.

This chain joins TRBV10-3 and TRBJ1-2; unclear D gene. Germline loops: CDR1 ENHRY, CDR2 SYGVKD. The V gene lost 4 bases and the J gene lost 4 bases, with 16 bases spanning the gap. The CDR3 length is 15 residues. CDR3 nucleotides: TGTGCCATCAGTGTCGGGCAGCTAAACCCCTATGGCTACACCTTC. Residues: CAISVGQLNPYGYTF.

In its sample, this clonotype was seen a few times. V usage is TRBV4-1 and J usage is TRBJ1-5, with D hard to call. Germline CDR1 reads MGHRA; CDR2 reads YSYEKL. The CDR3 runs to 16 residues. Deletions cut 0 bases from V and 0 bases from J, with 9 bases between. The CDR3 DNA sequence: TGCGCCAGCAGCCAAGATGAGCTTTATAGCAATCAGCCCCAGCATTTT. This encodes CASSQDELYSNQPQHF.

This clonotype is classed as large. The genes are TRBV5-1 and TRBJ2-3; no definite D call. The V end lost 0 bases, the J end lost 0 bases, and 5 bases lay between the germline ends. This CDR3 spans 14 amino acids. Germline assignment: CDR1 SGHRS and CDR2 YFSETQ. The chain's CDR3 is CASSLELSTDTQYF. CDR3 coding DNA: TGCGCCAGCAGCTTGGAGCTAAGCACAGATACGCAGTATTTT.